One sample yielded the 2 T cell receptor beta chains listed below, sequenced in a study of T cell clonotyping in hematopoietic cell transplantation. Data came from immunoSEQ multiplex PCR; TCRdb stores just in-frame clones and leaves some out. The sample yields tens of thousands of clones, 60% to 80% seen once. Time point noted: recipient sample about 28 days before transplant, after cytoreduction. The material sequenced was peripheral blood mononuclear cells, taken before stem cell transplant. These receptors all stem from a man in his fifties with myelodysplastic syndrome. Some clones in this sample may be carry-over from other donors' samples.

The chain joins TRBV6-4 to TRBJ2-3; D may be TRBD1 (6 bases). CDR3 length: 15 residues. From germline, CDR1 is MRHNA and CDR2 SNTAGT. V was cut by 0 bases and J by 1 base, with 8 bases left in between. The DNA for the CDR3 is TGTGCCAGCAGTGACTCTCCAGGGGGCACAGATACGCAGTATTTT. Its protein is CASSDSPGGTDTQYF.

A note on this clone: The germline gene is not matched at one end of the junction; a read error may be the cause. This chain connects TRBV20-1 to TRBJ2-3, with 12 bases that match TRBD2. Germline lookup yields CDR1 DFQATT and CDR2 SNEGSKA (reference sequence). The CDR3 loop spans 11 amino acids. Written as DNA, the CDR3 is TGCAGTGCTAGCGCGCTAGCGGGAGGGCCGTTT. The encoded protein is CSASALAGGPF.